This T cell receptor beta chain is drawn from a study of T-cell memory formation after mild COVID-19. Whole-study context: Each donor largely had its own TCR clusters.

Study results and caveats: Later expanders leaned CD4+, whereas day 15 to 85 contracting clones were balanced CD4/CD8.

In the case of this clonotype: Its target is unknown.

TCRdb independently ran MiXCR on the 5' RACE reads; one entry per CDR3 protein. The sample records 150,000 to 200,000 distinct CDR3 sequences, 30% to 35% being singletons. V gave up 6 bases and J gave up 1 base; unmatched junction bases: 7. This CDR3 has 15 residues. Germline assignment: CDR1 MNHEY and CDR2 SVGEGT. Specimen: PBMCs or a T cell subset sorted from them (not recorded which). This TCR derives from an adult woman who had mild COVID-19 (a few samples of this study predate the infection). Cell type and time point are not known. This chain connects TRBV6-2 or TRBV6-3 to TRBJ2-7; 9 bases are shared with TRBD2. The CDR3 region has the DNA TGTGCCAGCAGATCAAGAGCGGGAGGTTCCTACGAGCAGTACTTC. Translating gives CASRSRAGGSYEQYF.